This TCR beta chain was recovered during a study of CD8+CD57+ T cells in acquired aplastic anemia. Genomic DNA acted as the template from which TCR beta VDJ combination and CDR3 sequence profiling were carried out. TCRdb fed the reads into MiXCR, producing one record per CDR3 protein. The profile shows fewer than 200,000 distinct CDR3 sequences, 60% to 70% of them singletons. The clonotype comes from a human donor in good health. The sequencing input was sorted CD4+, CD8+, or CD8+CD57+ T cells (not recorded which) from PBMCs.

The CDR3 nucleotides are TGCAGCGTCGCGCGGGGCCTGAACTATGGCTACACCTTC. Residues: CSVARGLNYGYTF. The genes are TRBV29-1 and TRBJ1-2, with D possibly being TRBD1 (5 bases). Germline CDR1 is SQVTM and CDR2 is ANQGSEA. Trimming shortened V by 6 bases and J by 2 bases, and 13 bases separated the two germline ends. The CDR3 loop spans 13 amino acids.